Below are 9 T cell receptor beta chains sequenced from a single sample in a study of CD8 T cells in Susac syndrome. An amount of RNA that ranged from roughly 0.5 to 1 ug was reverse transcribed with random hexamers. MiXCR was run by TCRdb on the immunoSEQ multiplex PCR reads, yielding one entry per CDR3 protein. The sample holds about 200,000 distinct CDR3 sequences, roughly 95% seen once. The sequenced sample was CD4+ T cells from PBMCs. The receptor set was obtained from a human donor in good health.

J is TRBJ1-3 and V is TRBV6-5; D uncertain. Germline loops: CDR1 MNHEY, CDR2 SVGAGI. The CDR3 contains 12 residues. Between the trimmed V and J ends, which lost 5 bases and 3 bases, there was a span of 5 bases. The CDR3 nucleotides read TGTGCCAGCAGTACGATTGGAAACACCATATATTTT. It specifies CASSTIGNTIYF.

This clonotype was recorded only once. The genes are TRBV27 and TRBJ1-1, with D uncertain. The CDR3 length is 14 residues. Germline lookup yields CDR1 MNHEY and CDR2 SMNVEV (reference sequence). Trimming took 5 bases from V and 6 from J, leaving 16 bases between them. The CDR3 loop reads CASSPRESWAEAFF. CDR3 nucleotide sequence: TGTGCCAGCAGTCCGAGGGAGTCGTGGGCTGAAGCTTTCTTT.

This clonotype was seen a single time. This chain links TRBV25-1 with TRBJ2-1, with D possibly TRBD1 on 6 matching bases. The CDR3 consists of 14 residues. Germline CDR1 reads MGHDK; CDR2 reads SYGVNS. V was trimmed by 6 bases and J by 8 bases, leaving 17 bases between them. This CDR3 is CASRDSRELDEQFF. As DNA, the CDR3 is TGTGCCAGCAGGGACAGTCGGGAACTTGATGAGCAGTTCTTC. Supplemented by reference TRBV25-1 and TRBJ2-1, the full variable domain reads EADIYQTPRYLVIGTGKKITLECSQTMGHDKMYWYQQDPGMELHLIHYSYGVNSTEKGDLSSESTVSRIRTEHFPLTLESARPSHTSQYLCASRDSRELDEQFFGPGTRLTVL.

J is TRBJ2-7 and V is TRBV20-1; 9 bases fit TRBD1. The V gene end was trimmed by 3 bases and the J gene end by 1 base; junction bases not matched to a gene: 4. CDR3 length: 14 amino acids. Per the germline V gene, CDR1 is DFQATT and CDR2 is SNEGSKA (reference sequence). This chain's CDR3 is CSARLGTGSYEQYV. The CDR3, as DNA: TGCAGTGCTAGGCTGGGGACAGGGTCCTACGAGCAGTACGTC.

This clonotype showed up just once. This chain connects TRBV7-2 to TRBJ1-5; 7 nucleotides align to TRBD1. V shed 5 bases and J 7 bases; nucleotides not matched to a gene: 8. Germline V lookup: CDR1 SGHTA, CDR2 FQGNSA. The CDR3 is made up of 14 amino acids. Written as DNA, the CDR3 is TGTGCCAGCAGCCCAAGGAGGGGGCTGCAGCCCCAGCATTTT. Its protein product is CASSPRRGLQPQHF.

The chain uses TRBV3-1 and TRBJ2-5; D unclear. The CDR3 has 14 residues. CDR1 LGHDT and CDR2 YNNKEL come from the germline V gene (reference sequence). V lost 0 bases to trimming and J lost 7 bases, with 12 bases between them. As DNA, the CDR3 is TGTGCCAGCAGCCAAGAAGCAACGCGAGCGACCCAGTACTTC. Its protein product is CASSQEATRATQYF.

The chain uses TRBV7-2 and TRBJ2-4; D uncertain. The CDR3 runs to 11 residues. The V gene lost 3 bases and the J gene lost 8 bases, with 5 bases spanning the gap. Germline V gene sequence: CDR1 SGHTA, CDR2 FQGNSA. The CDR3 DNA is TGTGCCAGCAGCTTTAAGCACATTCAGTACTTC. Protein sequence: CASSFKHIQYF.

V and J are TRBV20-1 and TRBJ1-2; 7 bases are a match to TRBD1. Germline CDR1 and CDR2: DFQATT and SNEGSKA (reference sequence). After removal of 1 base from V and 1 base from J, the junction contained 6 bases not matched to a gene. The CDR3 is 15 amino acids. The CDR3 DNA reads TGCAGTGCTAGAGCCGGGACAGATTATAACTATGGCTACACCTTC. This translates into CSARAGTDYNYGYTF.

The genes are TRBV6-1 and TRBJ1-2, with D hard to call. The CDR3 is 14 residues long. Germline V gene lookup returns CDR1 MNHNS and CDR2 SASEGT. V was cut by 6 bases and J by 0 bases, with 11 bases left in between. The CDR3 is CASSLTIANYGYTF. The CDR3 DNA reads TGTGCCAGCAGCTTAACTATAGCTAACTATGGCTACACCTTC.